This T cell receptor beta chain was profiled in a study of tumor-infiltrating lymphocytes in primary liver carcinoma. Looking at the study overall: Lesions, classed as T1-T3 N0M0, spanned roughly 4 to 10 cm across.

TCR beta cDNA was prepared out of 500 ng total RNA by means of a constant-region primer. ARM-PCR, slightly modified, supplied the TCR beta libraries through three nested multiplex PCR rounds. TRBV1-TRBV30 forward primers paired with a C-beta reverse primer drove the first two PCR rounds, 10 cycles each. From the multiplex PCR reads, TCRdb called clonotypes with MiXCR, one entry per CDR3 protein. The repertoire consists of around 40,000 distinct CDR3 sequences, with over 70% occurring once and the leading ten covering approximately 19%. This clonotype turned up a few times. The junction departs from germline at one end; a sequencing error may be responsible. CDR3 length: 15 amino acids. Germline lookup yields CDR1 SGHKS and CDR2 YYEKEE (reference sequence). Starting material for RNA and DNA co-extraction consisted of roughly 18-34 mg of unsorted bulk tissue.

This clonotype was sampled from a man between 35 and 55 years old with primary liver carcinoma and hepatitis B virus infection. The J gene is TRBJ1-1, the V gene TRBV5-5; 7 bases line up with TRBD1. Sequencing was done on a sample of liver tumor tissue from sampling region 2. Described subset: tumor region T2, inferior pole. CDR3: CTSSLFRAGGTEAFF. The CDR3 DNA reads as TGTACCAGCAGCTTGTTCAGGGCAGGGGGTACTGAAGCTTTCTTT.